These T cell receptor beta chains were read from a single sample in a study of cytomegalovirus exposure and HLA in healthy donors. Sequencing was performed with immunoSEQ multiplex PCR; in TCRdb, only in-frame clones are kept and a portion is missing. The sample carries about 150,000 clones, roughly 66% recorded once. The sample comprised PBMCs. All receptors derive from a woman aged 55-70 years in good health and CMV-seronegative. CDR3s include the opening cysteine and the closing phenylalanine or tryptophan. A D gene is named only where the DNA matches it firmly. Clone size is shown for a subset of rows, as once, few, many or a class of expanded clone.

CASSYRGAGRSYEQYF	TGTGCCAGCAGTTACCGAGGAGCGGGTAGATCCTACGAGCAGTACTTC	.	TRBJ2-7	TRBV27	.
CASSLADGTGVETQYF	TGCGCCAGCAGCTTGGCGGACGGTACAGGGGTAGAGACCCAGTACTTC	TRBD1	TRBJ2-5	TRBV5-1	.
CASSQDPRGQGGGYTF	TGTGCCAGCAGCCAAGATCCAAGGGGACAGGGTGGTGGCTACACCTTC	TRBD1	TRBJ1-2	TRBV6-6	.
CASSEAPGTGNTEAFF	TGTGCCAGCAGTGAAGCGCCCGGGACAGGGAACACTGAAGCTTTCTTT	TRBD1	TRBJ1-1	TRBV6-1	.
CASSAKAGNTIYF	TGTGCCAGTAGCGCTAAAGCTGGAAACACCATATATTTT	.	TRBJ1-3	TRBV19	few
CASRIAGGTGELFF	TGTGCCAGCAGAATAGCGGGGGGCACCGGGGAGCTGTTTTTT	TRBD2	TRBJ2-2	TRBV2	.
CASSLAGGGGNTIYF	TGTGCCAGCAGCTTAGCAGGGGGCGGAGGAAACACCATATATTTT	TRBD1	TRBJ1-3	TRBV7-2	few
CASSASQGVAGELFF	TGTGCCAGCAGCGCATCTCAGGGGGTAGCCGGGGAGCTGTTTTTT	TRBD1	TRBJ2-2	TRBV9	.
CASRSGTSYEQYF	TGTGCCAGCAGATCCGGGACATCTTACGAGCAGTACTTC	.	TRBJ2-7	TRBV6-6	.
CASSLPQGAFGYTF	TGTGCCAGCAGTTTACCACAGGGGGCGTTTGGCTACACCTTC	TRBD1	TRBJ1-2	TRBV28	.
CASSLMGSNRNTIYF	TGTGCCAGCAGTTTAATGGGTAGCAACAGAAACACCATATATTTT	.	TRBJ1-3	TRBV28	once
CSVRGGADTQYF	TGCAGCGTTCGGGGTGGTGCAGATACGCAGTATTTT	.	TRBJ2-3	TRBV29-1	.
CASSLGTLSFAGELFF	TGTGCCAGCAGCCTTGGGACATTAAGTTTTGCCGGGGAGCTGTTTTTT	.	TRBJ2-2	TRBV5-6	.
CASSPGTGGNYGYTF	TGTGCCAGCAGCCCAGGGACAGGGGGCAACTATGGCTACACCTTC	TRBD1	TRBJ1-2	TRBV9	.
CASSPRTNAGPNEQFF	TGTGCCAGCAGCCCCCGGACGAACGCGGGCCCCAATGAGCAGTTCTTC	.	TRBJ2-1	TRBV7-3	.
CASSLNRDRGGQPQHF	TGTGCCAGCAGCTTAAACCGAGACAGGGGAGGTCAGCCCCAGCATTTT	TRBD1	TRBJ1-5	TRBV7-8	.
CASADRGNQPQHF	TGTGCCAGCGCAGACAGGGGCAATCAGCCCCAGCATTTT	TRBD1	TRBJ1-5	TRBV19	few
CASSTRPGLAGGADTQYF	TGTGCCAGTAGTACTCGCCCCGGACTAGCGGGAGGAGCAGATACGCAGTATTTT	TRBD2	TRBJ2-3	TRBV19	.
CASSFPPTGVYEQYF	TGTGCCAGCAGCTTCCCCCCGACAGGGGTCTACGAGCAGTACTTC	TRBD1	TRBJ2-7	TRBV7-2	.
CATSRDGRRLAKNIQYF	TGTGCCACCAGCAGAGACGGCCGGAGGTTAGCCAAAAACATTCAGTACTTC	.	TRBJ2-4	TRBV15	many
CASSPKTFQGLAEAFF	TGTGCCAGCAGCCCTAAGACCTTTCAGGGGTTGGCTGAAGCTTTCTTT	.	TRBJ1-1	TRBV5-6	few
CASSPKSQGQEKLFF	TGTGCCAGCTCACCAAAGTCGCAGGGCCAGGAAAAACTGTTTTTT	.	TRBJ1-4	TRBV18	.
CASSTSMTGDGYTF	TGTGCCAGCAGCACTAGCATGACAGGGGATGGCTACACCTTC	TRBD1	TRBJ1-2	TRBV11-2	.
CASSSQGSRANEQFF	TGTGCCAGCAGTTCCCAGGGGTCACGGGCCAATGAGCAGTTCTTC	.	TRBJ2-1	TRBV6-5	.
CASSQEGGDRVFAYF	TGCGCCAGCAGCCAGGAGGGGGGCGACAGGGTTTTCGCCTACTTC	TRBD1	TRBJ1-2	TRBV5-1	.
CASTGQDNSPLHF	TGTGCCAGCACGGGACAGGATAATTCACCCCTCCACTTT	TRBD1	TRBJ1-6	TRBV2	.
CASSDAGQETQYF	TGTGCCAGCAGTGATGCGGGACAAGAGACCCAGTACTTC	.	TRBJ2-5	TRBV6-1	.